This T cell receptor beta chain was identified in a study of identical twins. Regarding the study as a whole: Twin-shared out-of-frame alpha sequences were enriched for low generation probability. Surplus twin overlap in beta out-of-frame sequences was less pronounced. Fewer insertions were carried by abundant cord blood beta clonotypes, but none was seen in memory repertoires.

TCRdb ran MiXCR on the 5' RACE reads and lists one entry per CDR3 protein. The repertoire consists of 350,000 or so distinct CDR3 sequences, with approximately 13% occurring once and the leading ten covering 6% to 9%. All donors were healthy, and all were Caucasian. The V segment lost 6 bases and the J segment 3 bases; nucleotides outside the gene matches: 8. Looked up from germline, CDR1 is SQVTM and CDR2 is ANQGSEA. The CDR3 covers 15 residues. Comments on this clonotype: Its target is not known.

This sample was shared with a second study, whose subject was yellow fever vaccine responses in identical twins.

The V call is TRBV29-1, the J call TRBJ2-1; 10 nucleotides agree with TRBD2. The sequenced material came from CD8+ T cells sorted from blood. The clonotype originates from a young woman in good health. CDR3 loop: CSVRTGTSVYNEQFF. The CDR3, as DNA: TGCAGCGTCCGTACCGGGACTAGCGTCTACAATGAGCAGTTCTTC.